This T cell receptor beta chain comes out of a study of chemoradiotherapy in HPV16-positive cancers. To note about this clone: Its antigen is not identified.

TCRdb keeps only in-frame clones here, not all; method: immunoSEQ multiplex PCR. There are around 11,000 clones in the sample; 74% occur only once, and over 35% lies in the top ten. The CDR3 loop spans 14 amino acids. Per germline, CDR1 MNHNS and CDR2 SASEGT. V lost 7 bases and J lost 2, with 13 bases in between. Study outcomes and limitations: Non-HPV-specific T cells did not expand in tumors during treatment, whereas candidate HPV-specific clones and E7-related motifs did.

This specimen was acquired from a patient who underwent chemoradiotherapy. This rearrangement joins TRBV6-1 to TRBJ2-3, with a possible D match to TRBD2 (6 bases). The clonotype originates from a human donor with HPV-associated anogenital cancer. The CDR3 here is CASTAGRITDTQYF. DNA of the CDR3: TGTGCCAGCACCGCGGGGAGGATCACAGATACGCAGTATTTT.